This T cell receptor (beta chain) was recovered during a study of T cells in localized non-small cell lung cancer. Concerning this clone: Its antigen is not known.

The data were produced by immunoSEQ multiplex PCR, yet TCRdb's version contains in-frame clones alone and is incomplete. The repertoire holds approximately 24,000 clones, with around 85% as singletons. Whole-study results and caveats: Higher T cell density in the blood was associated with longer overall survival, whereas higher adjacent-lung clonality associated with shorter survival. A median approximately 61 of the top 100 tumor clones appeared in adjacent lung. Tumor trailed uninvolved adjacent lung in T cell clonality, which peaked there.

This CDR3 region has 15 residues. Trimming removed 4 bases from V and 5 bases from J, with 18 bases in between. The germline gives CDR1 ENHRY, CDR2 SYGVKD. The TCR was taken from a man aged 35 to 69 with stage III squamous cell lung carcinoma. The sample here was peripheral blood, taken before any cancer treatment. This chain joins TRBV10-3 and TRBJ2-7; D may correspond to TRBD1 or TRBD2 (5 bases each). The CDR3 bases are TGTGCCATCAGTGGGGGGTTGGCGGCAGGAGACGAGCAGTACTTC. Protein product: CAISGGLAAGDEQYF.